The T cell receptor (beta chain) described here comes from a study of T cells in Graves' hyperthyroidism and ophthalmopathy. General study results and limits: It was a median approximately 7.1 months before onset that the model predicted ophthalmopathy.

Amplified TCR beta CDR3 regions derived from RNA transcripts. HTBI primers were employed in a first-round RT-PCR of the TCR CDR3. TCRdb re-analysed the multiplex PCR reads in MiXCR, keeping a single row per CDR3 protein. The sample comprises over 550,000 distinct CDR3 sequences, roughly 17% of which are singletons, and roughly 18% rests with the top ten. Deletions cut 7 bases from V and 0 bases from J, with 8 bases between. CDR1 and CDR2 from the germline V gene are MDHEN and SYDVKM. The CDR3 sequence is 13 residues long. Newly diagnosed hyperthyroidism patients aged 18 to 65 years had disease lasting under 2 months. 9 to 10 ml fresh peripheral blood yielded the PBMCs. This clonotype was seen at least ten times. Its antigen is unidentified.

What was sequenced was blood. The chain employs TRBV28 and TRBJ2-3; possible D gene TRBD1, 5 bases. This TCR came from a woman aged 18-30 years with Graves' hyperthyroidism. Here the CDR3 reads CASMTASTDTQYF. The CDR3 DNA reads TGTGCCAGCATGACAGCTAGCACAGATACGCAGTATTTT.